These T cell receptor beta chains were read from a single sample in a study of cytomegalovirus exposure and HLA in healthy donors. Assay: immunoSEQ multiplex PCR; the TCRdb copy retains only in-frame clones and omits some. The sample carries 150,000 or so clones, around 74% recorded once. Sequencing was done on a sample of PBMCs. Receptors were obtained from a male donor in good health and CMV-seronegative. Both conserved end residues are part of each CDR3. Each record gives: CDR3 DNA, CDR3 protein, clone size, V gene, D gene, J gene. The D gene is left open where the match is weak. Only part of the rows carry a size: once, few, many, or a class if the clone is expanded.

DNA: TGTGCCAGCGGGCTATTATTAGGCGGGAATCAGCCCCAGCATTTT
CDR3: CASGLLLGGNQPQHF
size: few
V: TRBV28
D: -
J: TRBJ1-5

DNA: TGTGCCAGCAGCTTAGGGGGACTACAATTAGGGGAGCAGTTCTTC
CDR3: CASSLGGLQLGEQFF
size: -
V: TRBV7-8
D: TRBD2
J: TRBJ2-1

DNA: TGCGCCCACACCGGGAAAGGAAACGAGCAGTACTTC
CDR3: CAHTGKGNEQYF
size: -
V: TRBV10-1
D: -
J: TRBJ2-7

DNA: TGCAGCTTTGCGGGACAGGGGGTGGTTTTGACCCAGTACTTC
CDR3: CSFAGQGVVLTQYF
size: once
V: TRBV29-1
D: TRBD1
J: TRBJ2-5

DNA: TGTGCTAGCAGCTTAGAGGGACAGGGTTGGGAGACCCAGTACTTC
CDR3: CASSLEGQGWETQYF
size: -
V: TRBV7-7
D: TRBD1
J: TRBJ2-5

DNA: TGTGCCAGCAGCGGGCCCCGGTTAGTCACCGGGGAGCTGTTTTTT
CDR3: CASSGPRLVTGELFF
size: few
V: TRBV21-1
D: -
J: TRBJ2-2

DNA: TGTGCCAGCAGCGCGACCGGGACAGGGGTCGGCTACACCTTC
CDR3: CASSATGTGVGYTF
size: -
V: TRBV6-1
D: TRBD1
J: TRBJ1-2

DNA: TGTGCCAGCAGCTTACGGGGACAGGTTATTTCGGAAGGCTACACCTTC
CDR3: CASSLRGQVISEGYTF
size: -
V: TRBV7-2
D: TRBD1
J: TRBJ1-2

DNA: TGTGCCAGCAGCTTAGATTGGGGGGGCACTGAAGCTTTCTTT
CDR3: CASSLDWGGTEAFF
size: -
V: TRBV7-9
D: -
J: TRBJ1-1

DNA: TGTGCCAGCACTACGAGGCACGAGCAGTACTTC
CDR3: CASTTRHEQYF
size: once
V: TRBV28
D: -
J: TRBJ2-7

DNA: TGTGCCAGCAGCGGGGGACAGGGGGATAATCAGCCCCAGCATTTT
CDR3: CASSGGQGDNQPQHF
size: -
V: TRBV5-6
D: TRBD1
J: TRBJ1-5

DNA: TGTGCCAGCAGTCTTCTTCTGTCCGGCTACACCTTC
CDR3: CASSLLLSGYTF
size: -
V: TRBV28
D: -
J: TRBJ1-2

DNA: TGTGCCAGCAGTGAGAACTACCGGGACAGGGAGGACTATGGCTACACCTTC
CDR3: CASSENYRDREDYGYTF
size: -
V: TRBV6-1
D: TRBD1
J: TRBJ1-2

DNA: TGTGCCAGCAGCCCTTCGACAGGGGAAGATTCACCCCTCCACTTT
CDR3: CASSPSTGEDSPLHF
size: -
V: TRBV9
D: TRBD1
J: TRBJ1-6

DNA: TGTGCCAGCTCCTGGGTAGGCGGGAGCACAGATACGCAGTATTTT
CDR3: CASSWVGGSTDTQYF
size: -
V: TRBV18
D: -
J: TRBJ2-3

DNA: TGTGCCAGCGGCAGGGGGCGGAACACTGAAGCTTTCTTT
CDR3: CASGRGRNTEAFF
size: -
V: TRBV27
D: TRBD1
J: TRBJ1-1

DNA: TGTGCCAGCAGCAGATACAGGGGCGCCACTGAAGCTTTCTTT
CDR3: CASSRYRGATEAFF
size: -
V: TRBV11-1
D: TRBD1
J: TRBJ1-1

DNA: TGTGCCAGCAGCTTAACTACTTCCTACGAGCAGTACTTC
CDR3: CASSLTTSYEQYF
size: -
V: TRBV11-2
D: -
J: TRBJ2-7

DNA: TGTGCCAGCAGCCATTTTTTTTTAGGATTGGATTCGACAGGGGGGACCTGCGAGCAGTACTTC
CDR3: CASSHFFLGLDSTGGTCEQYF
size: -
V: TRBV14
D: TRBD1
J: TRBJ2-7

DNA: TGTGCCAGCAGCTTCAGGGGGCACTCCTACGAGCAGTACTTC
CDR3: CASSFRGHSYEQYF
size: -
V: TRBV11-2
D: TRBD1
J: TRBJ2-7

DNA: TGTGCCAGCAGCCCCCCCGGTAGCGGGAGCCGGGATACGCAGTATTTT
CDR3: CASSPPGSGSRDTQYF
size: -
V: TRBV9
D: TRBD2
J: TRBJ2-3

DNA: TGTGCCAGCAGCGTAGGAACAGGGGGCGCCTACGAGCAGTACTTC
CDR3: CASSVGTGGAYEQYF
size: -
V: TRBV9
D: TRBD1
J: TRBJ2-7